These T cell receptor beta chains were read from a single sample in a study of blood T cell repertoires in COVID-19. TCRdb's copy holds only in-frame clones and misses some; the assay was immunoSEQ multiplex PCR. Of some 300,000 clones in the sample, about 91% were seen once. The sequenced sample was peripheral blood. All receptors derive from a young woman who had recovered from COVID-19. Both conserved end residues are trimmed from each CDR3. Fields, in order: V gene, CDR3 protein.

TRBV3-1/TRBV3-2,ASSRQGGNEKLF
TRBV5-1,ASSPTTGSGELF
TRBV20-1,SARDLSPLH
TRBV27,ASSLQSGANVLT
TRBV4-1,ASSQGGTGGEKLF
TRBV27,ASNGQYQETQY
TRBV6-4,ASKRMASGGNEQF
TRBV28,ASSPTGNYGYT
TRBV5-1,ASSLELGTAGNTIY
TRBV7-2,ASSLARESYGYT
TRBV9,ASSVVGGSTDTQY
TRBV7-3,ASSPQSDGYT
TRBV5-1,ASSLNSMNYGYT
TRBV6-9,ASSYTQTGEGQPQH
TRBV5-1,ASSFGSGTPSETQY
TRBV28,ASSYSGTGANGYT
TRBV7-6,ASSLVGTGETQY
TRBV28,ASSLIGQGYGYT
TRBV13,ASSSGTFDNEQF
TRBV19,ASSIRSSGAKNIQY
TRBV28,ASTRLRTEAF
TRBV24-1,ATSSGELGGYT
TRBV5-1,ASSGTANTGELF
TRBV24-1,ATSETGQRETQY
TRBV19,ASSTDRKDQPQH
TRBV11-3,ASSLSGGADTQY
TRBV27,ASSFRDTGYEQY
TRBV9,ASSVRTGVINEQF
TRBV5-5,ASSEDRGGGYT
TRBV5-6,ASSLQALAKNIQY
TRBV7-9,ASSLSGNNEQF
TRBV3-1/TRBV3-2,ASSQDPGTDTQY
TRBV7-2,ASSSWAGTVGYGYT
TRBV28,ASSPPGWGARETQY
TRBV13,ASSSKLGANVLT
TRBV6-5,ASRNRLANYGYT
TRBV2,ASSPQGSQETQY
TRBV5-1,ASSLGSSGAYEQY
TRBV6-5,ASRPYRYMNTEAF
TRBV7-2,ASSLGAGTDYEQY
TRBV13,ASSLWQASVNTEAF
TRBV5-1,ASTDRGLTDTQY
TRBV7-2,ASSLAKTAGGYT
TRBV7-9,ASSLAGRRGTDTQY
TRBV2,ASSQQEDYGYT
TRBV7-9,ASSSRQGGGYEQY
TRBV7-2,ASSLDNNYGYT